A single T cell receptor (beta chain) is shown here with its context. Its antigen is not identified. One end of the junction does not line up with germline, which may come from a read error. CDR1 and CDR2 (germline): MNHEY, SVGAGI. The CDR3 has 13 amino acids. This record belongs to a study of cytomegalovirus exposure and HLA in healthy donors. For the study at large: From HLA-typed donors, an early data release held some 80 million unique TCRs. Points from the study as a whole: HLA allele associations emerged for around 15,000 TCR beta sequences in a later analysis, at 0.05 false discovery rate.

Primers: 60 Vbeta forward and 13 Jbeta reverse. Produced via immunoSEQ multiplex PCR; TCRdb's table is partial and in-frame only. The sample yields more than 80,000 clones, around 64% seen once. Source material: PBMCs. J is TRBJ2-6 and V is TRBV6-5; the D is unclear. The TCR comes from a human donor in good health. CDR3 nucleotide sequence: TGTGCCAGCAGGTACTCTGGGGCCAACGTCCTGACTTTC. It codes for CASRYSGANVLTF.